Below, 20 T cell receptor beta chains from the same sample are listed, as sequenced in a study of blood T cell repertoires in COVID-19. Clones were sequenced by immunoSEQ multiplex PCR, and TCRdb holds only the in-frame ones, with some missing. The repertoire holds approximately 300,000 clones, with about 82% as singletons. Sequencing input: peripheral blood. These receptor sequences come from a woman aged 50 to 60 with active or convalescent COVID-19.

This clone appeared a single time. V is TRBV19 and J is TRBJ1-2; D call uncertain. The ends were cut back, 3 bases at V and 0 bases at J, with 8 bases in the middle. This CDR3 has 14 residues. Germline CDR1 and CDR2: LNHDA and SQIVND (reference sequence). The CDR3 nucleotides read TGTGCCAGTAGTATGACAATAACTAACTATGGCTACACCTTC. It translates to CASSMTITNYGYTF.

CDR3 nucleotides: TGTGCCAGCAGTGTCGGGGTCAGTACTTTCCTTGCACCCCTCCACTTT. It is translated as CASSVGVSTFLAPLHF. The rearrangement joins TRBV6-1 to TRBJ1-6; D gene ambiguous. Germline assignment: CDR1 MNHNS and CDR2 SASEGT. V lost 4 bases, J lost 11 bases, and 21 bases lay in between. The length of the CDR3 is 16 residues.

The genes are TRBV10-3 and TRBJ2-7; TRBD1 aligns across 8 bases. The CDR3 contains 15 residues. Germline V CDR1 and CDR2: ENHRY, SYGVKD. The V and J ends lost 11 bases and 0 bases, in that order; junction bases with no gene match: 12. The CDR3 protein is CAARRRDRSSYEQYF. The DNA for the CDR3 is TGTGCCGCCCGACGCCGGGACAGGAGCTCCTACGAGCAGTACTTC.

The genes are TRBV30 and TRBJ1-2; D not certain. Trimming took 5 bases from V and 4 from J, leaving 8 bases between them. The CDR3 loop spans 11 amino acids. Germline V gene data show CDR1 as GTSNPN and CDR2 as SVGIG (reference sequence). CDR3 in DNA: TGTGCCTGGGGTCAGTTCTATGGCTACACCTTC. Protein product: CAWGQFYGYTF.

The CDR3 DNA reads as TGTGCCAGCAGCTGGGACAGGGTTTCCTACGAGCAGTACTTC. This codes for CASSWDRVSYEQYF. The rearrangement joins TRBV6-5 to TRBJ2-7; 9 bases align to TRBD1. The ends lost 6 bases at V and 1 base at J; junction bases unmatched: 4. The CDR3 runs 14 residues. Germline V lookup: CDR1 MNHEY, CDR2 SVGAGI.

The CDR3 loop reads CASSNWAGANTEAFF. The CDR3 region has the DNA TGTGCCAGCAGCAATTGGGCAGGGGCCAACACTGAAGCTTTCTTT. The genes are TRBV5-4 and TRBJ1-1; the D gene is possibly TRBD1 (6 bases). This CDR3 comprises 15 residues. The V end was cut by 4 bases, the J end by 2 bases, with 15 bases between. Per germline, CDR1 SGHNT and CDR2 YYREEE (reference sequence).

This rearrangement joins TRBV5-1 to TRBJ2-3, with 10 bases aligning to TRBD2. V was pared by 1 base and J by 4 bases, with 9 bases of the junction left unmatched. The CDR3 has 17 amino acids. Germline-derived CDR1 and CDR2 are SGHRS and YFSETQ. The CDR3 here is CASSLPSGSPRADTQYF. The CDR3 nucleotides read TGCGCCAGCAGCTTGCCTAGCGGGAGTCCAAGGGCAGATACGCAGTATTTT.

The rearrangement uses TRBV5-1 and TRBJ1-1; tentatively, D is TRBD1 (6 bases). The CDR3 runs 15 residues. CDR1 and CDR2 from the germline V gene are SGHRS and YFSETQ. The ends were cut back, 4 bases at V and 5 bases at J, with 18 bases in the middle. CDR3 nucleotides: TGCGCCAGCAGCAGCCAAGGGGGAGAGTATACTGAAGCTTTCTTT. It specifies CASSSQGGEYTEAFF.

V gene TRBV11-2 combines with J gene TRBJ2-5; perhaps TRBD2 as D (6 bases). The V and J ends lost 2 bases and 5 bases respectively, with 15 bases between them. Germline V gene lookup returns CDR1 SGHAT and CDR2 FQNNGV. The CDR3 covers 15 residues. The CDR3 region has the DNA TGTGCCAGCAGCTTAAATCGCGGGGACGGGGAGACCCAGTACTTC. Translation gives CASSLNRGDGETQYF. The whole variable domain, remainder taken from reference TRBV11-2 and TRBJ2-5, is EAGVAQSPRYKIIEKRQSVAFWCNPISGHATLYWYQQILGQGPKLLIQFQNNGVVDDSQLPKDRFSAERLKGVDSTLKIQPAKLEDSAVYLCASSLNRGDGETQYFGPGTRLLVL.

This chain joins TRBV20-1 and TRBJ1-2; D not resolved. The CDR3 consists of 11 residues. Germline V gene data show CDR1 as DFQATT and CDR2 as SNEGSKA (reference sequence). The CDR3 coding sequence is TGCAGGGCCCCGGGTAACTATGGCTACACCTTC. Its translation is CRAPGNYGYTF.

The V gene is TRBV12-3 or TRBV12-4, the J gene TRBJ2-4, with D tentatively TRBD2 (6 bases). V shed 7 bases and J shed 8 bases, with 15 bases lying between them. The CDR3 spans 13 residues. The CDR3 sequence: CASTLSRGDIQYF. DNA for the CDR3: TGTGCCAGCACCCTATCCCGCGGGGACATTCAGTACTTC.

The chain joins TRBV27 to TRBJ2-3, with D perhaps TRBD2 (6 bases). This CDR3 has 13 residues. CDR1 is MNHEY and CDR2 is SMNVEV in the germline V gene (reference sequence). The ends were cut back, 2 bases at V and 6 bases at J, with 9 bases in the middle. In DNA, the CDR3 is TGTGCCAGCAGTTTAGCGGGGCGGGATACGCAGTATTTT. Amino acids: CASSLAGRDTQYF.

The rearrangement uses TRBV7-9 and TRBJ2-1; TRBD2 matches 15 bases. J gave up 10 bases and V 5 bases, and 9 bases lay outside the gene matches. Germline V CDR1 and CDR2: SEHNR, FQNEAQ (reference sequence). CDR3 size: 16 residues. The CDR3 protein is CASSVPGLAGGLEQFF. DNA of the CDR3: TGTGCCAGCAGCGTCCCGGGACTAGCGGGAGGTTTGGAGCAGTTCTTC.

V gene TRBV28 combines with J gene TRBJ2-1, with D perhaps TRBD1 (5 bases). The germline V gene has CDR1 MDHEN and CDR2 SYDVKM. The V and J ends lost 3 bases and 4 bases respectively, with 16 bases between them. The CDR3 loop spans 16 amino acids. The CDR3 reads CASSFPPWGRYNEQFF. DNA for the CDR3: TGTGCCAGCAGTTTCCCCCCATGGGGCAGATACAATGAGCAGTTCTTC.

The chain couples TRBV19 to TRBJ2-3; weak D call: TRBD2 (5 bases). CDR1 is LNHDA, CDR2 SQIVND, per germline (reference sequence). The CDR3 contains 17 residues. Trimming removed 2 bases at V and 1 base at J, with 16 bases between. The DNA for the CDR3 is TGTGCCAGTAGTATAACCCTGAACGGGGTGGGCACAGATACGCAGTATTTT. Protein product: CASSITLNGVGTDTQYF. The full variable domain, with the rest looked up from reference TRBV19 and TRBJ2-3, is DGGITQSPKYLFRKEGQNVTLSCEQNLNHDAMYWYRQDPGQGLRLIYYSQIVNDFQKGDIAEGYSVSREKKESFPLTVTSAQKNPTAFYLCASSITLNGVGTDTQYFGPGTRLTVL.

The chain recombines TRBV5-6 with TRBJ2-5; weak D call: TRBD1 (6 bases). This CDR3 has 15 residues. V lost 0 bases and J 4 bases, leaving 13 bases between the germline ends. CDR1 and CDR2 from the germline V gene are SGHDT and YYEEEE. The chain's CDR3 is CASSLVGAAGETQYF. The CDR3 nucleotides read TGTGCCAGCAGCTTGGTGGGGGCCGCAGGAGAGACCCAGTACTTC.

This clone showed up just once. CDR3 amino acids: CASSLAQGNTEAFF. CDR3 DNA: TGCGCCAGCAGCTTGGCTCAGGGTAACACTGAAGCTTTCTTT. The rearrangement joins TRBV5-1 to TRBJ1-1, with D possibly being TRBD1 (5 bases). CDR1 is SGHRS and CDR2 is YFSETQ in the germline V gene. The V end lost 0 bases, the J end lost 2 bases, and 8 bases lay between the germline ends. This CDR3 region has 14 residues. The full variable domain, completed using reference TRBV5-1 and TRBJ1-1, is KAGVTQTPRYLIKTRGQQVTLSCSPISGHRSVSWYQQTPGQGLQFLFEYFSETQRNKGNFPGRFSGRQFSNSRSEMNVSTLELGDSALYLCASSLAQGNTEAFFGQGTRLTVV.

The J gene is TRBJ2-1, the V gene TRBV30; a possible D gene is TRBD2 (6 bases). Trimming stripped 4 bases from V and 3 bases from J, with 10 bases between. The germline gives CDR1 GTSNPN, CDR2 SVGIG (reference sequence). This CDR3 contains 13 residues. The CDR3 is CAWNPGLYNEQFF. The CDR3 nucleotides are TGTGCCTGGAACCCGGGACTCTACAATGAGCAGTTCTTC. Based on the CDR3 plus reference TRBV30 and TRBJ2-1, the full variable domain is SQTIHQWPATLVQPVGSPLSLECTVEGTSNPNLYWYRQAAGRGLQLLFYSVGIGQISSEVPQNLSASRPQDRQFILSSKKLLLSDSGFYLCAWNPGLYNEQFFGPGTRLTVL.

This chain uses TRBV19 with TRBJ2-1, with 9 bases matching TRBD2. Germline V gives CDR1 LNHDA, CDR2 SQIVND (reference sequence). This CDR3 has 18 amino acids. Trimming cost V 4 bases and J 4 bases; bases outside gene matches: 14. CDR3 sequence (DNA): TGTGCCAGTAGTAGGACTAGAGGCGGGAGGGCCGCTTACAATGAGCAGTTCTTC. This codes for CASSRTRGGRAAYNEQFF.

This sequence joins TRBV15 and TRBJ1-2; 7 positions agree with TRBD1. CDR1 is LNHNV, CDR2 YYDKDF, per germline (reference sequence). There are 15 residues in the CDR3. V shed 4 bases and J 4 bases; nucleotides not matched to a gene: 9. CDR3 nucleotides: TGTGCCACCAGCACTAAAACAGGGGCTCTCTATGGCTACACCTTC. Translation: CATSTKTGALYGYTF.